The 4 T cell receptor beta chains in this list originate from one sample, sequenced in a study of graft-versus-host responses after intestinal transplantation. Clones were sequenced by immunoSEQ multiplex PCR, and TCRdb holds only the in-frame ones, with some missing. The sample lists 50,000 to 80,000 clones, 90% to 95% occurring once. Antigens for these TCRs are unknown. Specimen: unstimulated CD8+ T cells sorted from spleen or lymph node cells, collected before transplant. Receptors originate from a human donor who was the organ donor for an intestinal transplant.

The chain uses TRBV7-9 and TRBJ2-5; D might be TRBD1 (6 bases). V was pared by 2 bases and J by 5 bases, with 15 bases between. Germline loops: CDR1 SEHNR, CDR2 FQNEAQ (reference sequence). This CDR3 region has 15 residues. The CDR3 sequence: CASSLNRVESETQYF. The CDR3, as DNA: TGTGCCAGCAGCTTAAACAGGGTGGAGAGCGAGACCCAGTACTTC.

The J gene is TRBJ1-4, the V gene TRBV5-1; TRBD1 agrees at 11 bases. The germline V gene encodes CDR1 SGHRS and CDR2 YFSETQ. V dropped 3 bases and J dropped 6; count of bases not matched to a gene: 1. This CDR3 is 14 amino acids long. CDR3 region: CASSWTGGDEKLFF. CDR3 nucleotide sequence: TGCGCCAGCAGCTGGACAGGGGGCGATGAAAAACTGTTTTTT.

CDR3 bases: TGCGCCAGCAGCCACAAGATCGATCCCGGGGAGCAGTACTTC. This sequence encodes CASSHKIDPGEQYF. This chain links TRBV4-1 with TRBJ2-7, with D unclear. The V end was cut by 3 bases, the J end by 7 bases, with 16 bases between. CDR1 and CDR2 from the germline V gene are MGHRA and YSYEKL. The CDR3 consists of 14 residues.

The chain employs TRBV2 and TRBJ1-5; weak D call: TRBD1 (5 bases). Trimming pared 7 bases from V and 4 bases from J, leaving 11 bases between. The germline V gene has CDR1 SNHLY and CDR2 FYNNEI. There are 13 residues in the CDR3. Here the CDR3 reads CASKGRVNQPQHF. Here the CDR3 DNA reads TGTGCCAGCAAGGGCAGGGTGAATCAGCCCCAGCATTTT.